A single sample is the source of the 19 T cell receptor beta chains below, sequenced in a study of brain T cells in children with intractable seizures. Clones were sequenced by immunoSEQ multiplex PCR, and TCRdb holds only the in-frame ones, with some missing. Of roughly 64,000 clones in the sample, roughly 95% are singletons; the top ten hold approximately 0.38%. The sample consisted of peripheral blood, taken at surgery. Receptor source: a boy less than two years old with focal cortical dysplasia and intractable seizures.

The chain is built from TRBV7-2 and TRBJ2-3; 7 bases match TRBD1. CDR1 is SGHTA, CDR2 FQGNSA, per germline. The CDR3 consists of 15 residues. J lost 0 bases, V lost 2 bases, and 2 bases had no gene match. This CDR3 is CASSLTGQSTDTQYF. In nucleotides, the CDR3 is TGTGCCAGCAGCTTAACGGGACAGAGCACAGATACGCAGTATTTT.

The chain recombines TRBV28 with TRBJ2-7; D may be TRBD1 (6 bases). Germline-derived CDR1 and CDR2 are MDHEN and SYDVKM. The CDR3 runs to 16 residues. V lost 7 bases to trimming and J lost 0 bases, with 19 bases between them. In DNA, the CDR3 is TGTGCCAGCATCCCGGGCGCAGGGGCAGGCTCCTACGAGCAGTACTTC. Translated, it gives CASIPGAGAGSYEQYF.

The rearrangement joins TRBV27 to TRBJ2-1; the match to TRBD2 covers 10 bases. Germline V gene data show CDR1 as MNHEY and CDR2 as SMNVEV (reference sequence). CDR3 length: 14 amino acids. The V and J ends lost 4 bases and 5 bases, in that order; junction bases with no gene match: 2. The CDR3 here is CASSWLAGDNEQFF. For the CDR3, the DNA is TGTGCCAGCAGTTGGCTAGCGGGAGACAATGAGCAGTTCTTC.

The chain carries TRBV4-2 and TRBJ2-5; perhaps TRBD2 as D (5 bases). The CDR3 is 17 residues long. The V gene lost 0 bases and the J gene lost 5 bases, with 19 bases spanning the gap. CDR1 and CDR2 (germline): LGHNA, YNFKEQ. CDR3 sequence reads: CASSQDAAEALKETQYF. In DNA form, the CDR3 reads TGTGCCAGCAGCCAAGATGCCGCGGAGGCTCTAAAGGAGACCCAGTACTTC.

The gene calls are TRBV6-1 and TRBJ1-3, with no clear D. Deletions cut 0 bases from V and 0 bases from J, with 6 bases between. The CDR3 length is 15 residues. Germline V CDR1 and CDR2: MNHNS, SASEGT. CDR3 coding DNA: TGTGCCAGCAGTGAAGCAGGCTTCTCTGGAAACACCATATATTTT. Its protein is CASSEAGFSGNTIYF.

This rearrangement joins TRBV18 to TRBJ2-2, with a tentative D call TRBD2 (5 bases). The germline V gene encodes CDR1 KGHSH and CDR2 LQKENI. Trimming stripped 6 bases from V and 1 base from J, with 15 bases between. This CDR3 is 16 amino acids long. The CDR3 here is CASSPAALKNTGELFF. The CDR3 bases are TGTGCCAGCTCTCCAGCGGCGCTAAAGAACACCGGGGAGCTGTTTTTT.

V is TRBV21-1 and J is TRBJ2-1. TRBV21-1 is listed as a pseudogene. This CDR3 is 15 amino acids long. This CDR3 is CATSQWGRLYNEQFF. DNA for the CDR3: TGTGCCACCTCACAATGGGGACGGCTATACAATGAGCAGTTCTTC.

Comments on this clone: An end of the junction does not agree with germline; a read error may underlie this. Distinct nucleotide sequences in the sample also encode this CDR3. The V call is TRBV5-5, the J call TRBJ2-6, with D perhaps given as TRBD1 or TRBD2 (5 bases each). Germline V gives CDR1 SGHKS, CDR2 YYEKEE (reference sequence). The CDR3 loop spans 18 amino acids. CDR3 nucleotide sequence: TGTGCCAGCAGCACCACACCGGGACCAAGCTCTGGAGCCAACGTCCTGACTTTC. Encoded protein: CASSTTPGPSSGANVLTF.

This chain joins TRBV6-5 and TRBJ1-1; TRBD1 agrees at 8 bases. The germline gives CDR1 MNHEY, CDR2 SVGAGI. Trimming removed 0 bases from V and 0 bases from J; junction bases left unmatched: 0. The CDR3 is 15 residues long. Here the CDR3 reads CASSYSTGVNTEAFF. CDR3 DNA sequence: TGTGCCAGCAGTTACTCGACAGGGGTGAACACTGAAGCTTTCTTT.

The V call is TRBV19, the J call TRBJ2-7, with a weak D call TRBD2 (6 bases). CDR3 length equals 14 residues. Trimming took off 7 bases at V and 3 bases at J, with 16 bases between the two ends. Germline V gene lookup returns CDR1 LNHDA and CDR2 SQIVND (reference sequence). The CDR3 DNA follows: TGTGCCAGTACTGTGGGGGACTCTTTCTACGAGCAGTACTTC. As protein: CASTVGDSFYEQYF.

This sequence joins TRBV2 and TRBJ1-1, with D unresolved. Germline V gene sequence: CDR1 SNHLY, CDR2 FYNNEI. The CDR3 has 10 residues. V was clipped by 4 bases and J by 8 bases, with 5 bases between them. The CDR3 reads CASSGVEAFF. CDR3 nucleotide sequence: TGTGCCAGCAGTGGGGTGGAAGCTTTCTTT.

The V call is TRBV9, the J call TRBJ2-7; maybe TRBD1 (5 bases). This CDR3 is built from 13 residues. Germline CDR1 SGDLS, CDR2 YYNGEE. Between the trimmed V and J ends, which lost 4 bases and 2 bases, there was a span of 10 bases. The CDR3 is CASSPRTTYEQYF. The CDR3 region has the DNA TGTGCCAGCAGCCCCCGGACAACCTACGAGCAGTACTTC.

The chain is built from TRBV11-3 and TRBJ1-6, with 9 nucleotides matching TRBD1. The CDR3 covers 17 residues. CDR1 is SGHNT, CDR2 YENEEA, per germline. With V trimmed by 2 bases and J by 4 bases, 6 bases remained unmatched. CDR3 residues: CASSLFGTGKYNSPLHF. For the CDR3, the DNA is TGTGCCAGCAGCTTATTCGGGACAGGGAAATATAATTCACCCCTCCACTTT.

The chain couples TRBV4-3 to TRBJ2-2; 9 bases map to TRBD1. Germline V gene lookup returns CDR1 LGHNA and CDR2 YSLEER. The ends lost 3 bases at V and 7 bases at J; junction bases unmatched: 9. The CDR3 has 16 residues. The DNA of the CDR3 is TGCGCCAGCAGCCAGACAGACAGGGGGAAGGTCGGGGAGCTGTTTTTT. Amino acid sequence: CASSQTDRGKVGELFF.

This clone was counted a single time. This chain connects TRBV27 to TRBJ1-2; D possibly corresponds to TRBD1 (6 bases). Trimming pared 4 bases from V and 9 bases from J, leaving 15 bases between. Germline V gene sequence: CDR1 MNHEY, CDR2 SMNVEV (reference sequence). This CDR3 comprises 13 residues. For the CDR3, the DNA is TGTGCCAGCAGTTCCTACCGGGGGGACAGCTACACCTTC. Residues: CASSSYRGDSYTF.

J is TRBJ2-6 and V is TRBV6-2 or TRBV6-3, with D possibly TRBD2 on 5 matching bases. The CDR3 extends over 18 amino acids. Trimming pared 2 bases from V and 0 bases from J, leaving 14 bases between. CDR1 is MNHEY and CDR2 is SVGEGT in the germline V gene. The CDR3 region is CASSYLRPRGSGANVLTF. Written as DNA, the CDR3 is TGTGCCAGCAGTTACCTTAGGCCCCGGGGCTCTGGGGCCAACGTCCTGACTTTC.

This clone was recorded only once. The chain employs TRBV29-1 and TRBJ1-1; possible D gene TRBD1, 6 bases. The CDR3 consists of 14 residues. The V gene lost 2 bases and the J gene lost 4 bases, with 14 bases spanning the gap. Per germline, CDR1 SQVTM and CDR2 ANQGSEA. CDR3 protein: CSVENTGRFTEAFF. For the CDR3, the DNA is TGCAGCGTTGAAAATACAGGGCGATTCACTGAAGCTTTCTTT.

The chain carries TRBV12-3 or TRBV12-4 and TRBJ1-3; D uncertain. The CDR3 runs 13 residues. Trimming pared 6 bases from V and 0 bases from J, leaving 6 bases between. CDR3 region: CASSVHSGNTIYF. DNA of the CDR3: TGTGCCAGCAGCGTGCACTCTGGAAACACCATATATTTT.

The chain recombines TRBV7-8 with TRBJ2-1; the D is unclear. Between the trimmed V and J ends, which lost 0 bases and 4 bases, there was a span of 10 bases. The CDR3 length is 15 residues. CDR1 is SGHVS and CDR2 is FQNEAQ in the germline V gene. CDR3 loop: CASSLASGRYNEQFF. The CDR3 bases are TGTGCCAGCAGCTTAGCGTCAGGCAGATACAATGAGCAGTTCTTC.